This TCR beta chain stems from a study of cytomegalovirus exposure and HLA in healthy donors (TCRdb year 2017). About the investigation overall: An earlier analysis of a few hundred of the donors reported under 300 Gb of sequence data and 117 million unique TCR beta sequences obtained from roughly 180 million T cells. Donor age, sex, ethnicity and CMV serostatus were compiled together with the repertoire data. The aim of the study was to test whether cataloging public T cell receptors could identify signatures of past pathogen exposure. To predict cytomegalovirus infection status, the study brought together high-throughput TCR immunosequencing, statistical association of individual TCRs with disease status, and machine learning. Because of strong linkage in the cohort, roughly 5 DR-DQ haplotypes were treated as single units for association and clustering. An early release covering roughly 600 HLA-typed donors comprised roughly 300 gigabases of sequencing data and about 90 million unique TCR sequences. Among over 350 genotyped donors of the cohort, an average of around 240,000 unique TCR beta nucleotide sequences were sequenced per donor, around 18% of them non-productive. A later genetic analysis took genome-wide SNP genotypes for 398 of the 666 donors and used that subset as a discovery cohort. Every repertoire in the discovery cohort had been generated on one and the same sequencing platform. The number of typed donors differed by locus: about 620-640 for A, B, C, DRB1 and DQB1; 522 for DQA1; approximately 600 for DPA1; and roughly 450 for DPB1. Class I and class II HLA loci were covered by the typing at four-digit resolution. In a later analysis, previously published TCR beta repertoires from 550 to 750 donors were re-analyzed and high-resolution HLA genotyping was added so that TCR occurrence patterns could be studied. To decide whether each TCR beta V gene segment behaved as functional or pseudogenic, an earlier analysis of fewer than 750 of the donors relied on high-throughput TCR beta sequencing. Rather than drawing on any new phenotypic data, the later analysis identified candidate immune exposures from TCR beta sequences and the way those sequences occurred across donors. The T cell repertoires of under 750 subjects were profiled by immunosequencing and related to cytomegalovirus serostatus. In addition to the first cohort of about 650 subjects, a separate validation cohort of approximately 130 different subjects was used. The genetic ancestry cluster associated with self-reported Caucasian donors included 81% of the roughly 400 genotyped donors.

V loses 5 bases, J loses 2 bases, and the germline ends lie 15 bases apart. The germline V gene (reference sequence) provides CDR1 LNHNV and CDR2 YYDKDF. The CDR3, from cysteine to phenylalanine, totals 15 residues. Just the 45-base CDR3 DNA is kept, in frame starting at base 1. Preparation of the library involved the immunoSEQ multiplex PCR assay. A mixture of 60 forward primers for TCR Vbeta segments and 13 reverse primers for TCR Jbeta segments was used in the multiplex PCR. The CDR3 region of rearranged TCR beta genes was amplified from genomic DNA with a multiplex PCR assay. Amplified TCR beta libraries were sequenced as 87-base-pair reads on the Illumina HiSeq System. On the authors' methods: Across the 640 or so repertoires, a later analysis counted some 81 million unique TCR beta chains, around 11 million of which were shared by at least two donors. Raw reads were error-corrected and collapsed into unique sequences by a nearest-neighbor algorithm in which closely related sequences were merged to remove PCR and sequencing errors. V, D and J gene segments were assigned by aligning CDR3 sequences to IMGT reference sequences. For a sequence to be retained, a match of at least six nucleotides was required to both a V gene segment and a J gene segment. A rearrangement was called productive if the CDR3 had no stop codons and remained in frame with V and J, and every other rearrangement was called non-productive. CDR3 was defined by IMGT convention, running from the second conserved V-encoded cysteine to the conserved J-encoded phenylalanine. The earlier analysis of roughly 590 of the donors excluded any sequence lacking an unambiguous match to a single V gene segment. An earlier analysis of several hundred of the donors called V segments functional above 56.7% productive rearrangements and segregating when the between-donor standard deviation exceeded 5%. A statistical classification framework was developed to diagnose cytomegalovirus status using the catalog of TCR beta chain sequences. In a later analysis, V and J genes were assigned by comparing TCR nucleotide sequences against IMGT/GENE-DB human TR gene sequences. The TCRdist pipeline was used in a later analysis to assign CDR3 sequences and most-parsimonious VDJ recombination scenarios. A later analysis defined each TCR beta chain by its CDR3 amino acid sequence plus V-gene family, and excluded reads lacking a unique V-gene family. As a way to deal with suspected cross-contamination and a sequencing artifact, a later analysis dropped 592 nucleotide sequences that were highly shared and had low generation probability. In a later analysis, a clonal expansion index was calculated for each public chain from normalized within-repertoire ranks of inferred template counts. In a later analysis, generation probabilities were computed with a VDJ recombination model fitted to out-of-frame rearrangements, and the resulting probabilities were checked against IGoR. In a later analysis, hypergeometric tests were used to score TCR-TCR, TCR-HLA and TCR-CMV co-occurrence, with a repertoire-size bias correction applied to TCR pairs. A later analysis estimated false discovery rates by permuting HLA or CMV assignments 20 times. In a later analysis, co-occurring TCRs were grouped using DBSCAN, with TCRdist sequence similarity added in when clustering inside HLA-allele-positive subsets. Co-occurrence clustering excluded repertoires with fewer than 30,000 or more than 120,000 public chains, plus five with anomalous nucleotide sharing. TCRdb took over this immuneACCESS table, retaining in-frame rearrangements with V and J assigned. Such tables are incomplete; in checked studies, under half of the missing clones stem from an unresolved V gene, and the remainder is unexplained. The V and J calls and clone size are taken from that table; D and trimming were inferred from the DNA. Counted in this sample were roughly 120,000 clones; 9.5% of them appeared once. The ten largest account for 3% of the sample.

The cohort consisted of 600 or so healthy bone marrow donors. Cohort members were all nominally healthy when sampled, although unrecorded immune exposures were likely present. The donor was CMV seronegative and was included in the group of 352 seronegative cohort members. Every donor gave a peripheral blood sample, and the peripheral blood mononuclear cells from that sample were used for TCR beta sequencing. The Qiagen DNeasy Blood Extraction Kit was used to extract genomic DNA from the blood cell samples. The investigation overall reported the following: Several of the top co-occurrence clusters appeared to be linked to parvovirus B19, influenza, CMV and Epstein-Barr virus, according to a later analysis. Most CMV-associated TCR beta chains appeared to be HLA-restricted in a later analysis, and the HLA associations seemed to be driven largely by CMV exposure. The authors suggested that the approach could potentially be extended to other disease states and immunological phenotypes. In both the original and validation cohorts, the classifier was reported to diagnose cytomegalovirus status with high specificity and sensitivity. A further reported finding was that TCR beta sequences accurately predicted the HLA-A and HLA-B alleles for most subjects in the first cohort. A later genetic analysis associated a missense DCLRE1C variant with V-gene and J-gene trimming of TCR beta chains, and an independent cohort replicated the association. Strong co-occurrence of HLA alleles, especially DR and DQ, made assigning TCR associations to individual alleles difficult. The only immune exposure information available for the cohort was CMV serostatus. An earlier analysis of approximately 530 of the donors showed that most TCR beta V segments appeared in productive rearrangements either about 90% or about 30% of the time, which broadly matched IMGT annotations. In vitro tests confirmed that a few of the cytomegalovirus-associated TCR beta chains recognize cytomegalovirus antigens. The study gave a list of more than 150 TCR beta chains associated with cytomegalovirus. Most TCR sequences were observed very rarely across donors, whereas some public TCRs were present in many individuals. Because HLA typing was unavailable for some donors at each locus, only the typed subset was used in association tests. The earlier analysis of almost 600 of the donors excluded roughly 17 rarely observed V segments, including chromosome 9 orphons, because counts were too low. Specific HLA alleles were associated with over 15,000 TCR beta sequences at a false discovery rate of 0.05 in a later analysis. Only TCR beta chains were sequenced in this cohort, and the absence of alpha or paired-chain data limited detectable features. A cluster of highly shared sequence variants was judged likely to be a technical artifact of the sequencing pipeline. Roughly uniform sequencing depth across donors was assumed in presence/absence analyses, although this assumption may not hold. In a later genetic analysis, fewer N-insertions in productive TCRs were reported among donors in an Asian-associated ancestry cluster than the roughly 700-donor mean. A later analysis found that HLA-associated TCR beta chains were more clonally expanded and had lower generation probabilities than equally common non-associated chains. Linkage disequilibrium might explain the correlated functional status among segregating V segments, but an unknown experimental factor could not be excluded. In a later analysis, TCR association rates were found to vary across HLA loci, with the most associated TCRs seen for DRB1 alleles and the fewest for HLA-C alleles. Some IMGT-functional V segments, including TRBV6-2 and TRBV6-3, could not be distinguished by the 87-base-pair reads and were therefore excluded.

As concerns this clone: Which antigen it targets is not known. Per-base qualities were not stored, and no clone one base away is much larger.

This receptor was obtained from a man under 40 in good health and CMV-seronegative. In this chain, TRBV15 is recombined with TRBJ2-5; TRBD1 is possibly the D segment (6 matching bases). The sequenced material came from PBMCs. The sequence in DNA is TGTGCCACCAGCCCAATCAGGACAGAACAAGAGACCCAGTACTTC. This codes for CATSPIRTEQETQYF. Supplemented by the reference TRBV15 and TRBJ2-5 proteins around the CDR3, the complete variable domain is DAMVIQNPRYQVTQFGKPVTLSCSQTLNHNVMYWYQQKSSQAPKLLFHYYDKDFNNEADTPDNFQSRRPNTSFCFLDIRSPGLGDTAMYLCATSPIRTEQETQYFGPGTRLLVL.